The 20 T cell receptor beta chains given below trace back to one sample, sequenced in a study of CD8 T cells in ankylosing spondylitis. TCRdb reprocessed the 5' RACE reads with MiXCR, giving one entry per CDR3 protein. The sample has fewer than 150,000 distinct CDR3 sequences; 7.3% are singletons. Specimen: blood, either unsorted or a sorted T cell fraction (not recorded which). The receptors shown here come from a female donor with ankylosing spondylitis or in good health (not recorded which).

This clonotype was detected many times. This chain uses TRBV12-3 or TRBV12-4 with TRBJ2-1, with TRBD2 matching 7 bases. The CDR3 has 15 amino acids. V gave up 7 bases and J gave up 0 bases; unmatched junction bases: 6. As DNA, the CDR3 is TGTGCCAGCACGGAAGCGGGGAGCTCCTACAATGAGCAGTTCTTC. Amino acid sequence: CASTEAGSSYNEQFF.

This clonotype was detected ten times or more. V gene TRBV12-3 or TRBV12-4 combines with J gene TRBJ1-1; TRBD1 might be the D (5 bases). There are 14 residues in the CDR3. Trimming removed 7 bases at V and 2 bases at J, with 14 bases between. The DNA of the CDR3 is TGTGCCAGCACCCCGGGACTGCAAAACACTGAAGCTTTCTTT. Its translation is CASTPGLQNTEAFF.

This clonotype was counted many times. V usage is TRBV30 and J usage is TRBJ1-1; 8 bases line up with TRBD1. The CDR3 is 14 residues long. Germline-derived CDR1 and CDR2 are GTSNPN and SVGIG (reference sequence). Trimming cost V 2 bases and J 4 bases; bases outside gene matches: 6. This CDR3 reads CAWSLQGAGTEAFF. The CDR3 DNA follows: TGTGCCTGGAGTCTTCAGGGGGCAGGCACTGAAGCTTTCTTT.

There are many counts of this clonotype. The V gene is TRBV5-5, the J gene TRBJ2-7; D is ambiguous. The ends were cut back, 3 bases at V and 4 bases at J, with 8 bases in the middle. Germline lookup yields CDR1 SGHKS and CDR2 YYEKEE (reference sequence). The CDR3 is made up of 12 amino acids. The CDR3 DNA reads TGTGCCAGCAGCTCCGGAGAATACGAGCAGTACTTC. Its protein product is CASSSGEYEQYF.

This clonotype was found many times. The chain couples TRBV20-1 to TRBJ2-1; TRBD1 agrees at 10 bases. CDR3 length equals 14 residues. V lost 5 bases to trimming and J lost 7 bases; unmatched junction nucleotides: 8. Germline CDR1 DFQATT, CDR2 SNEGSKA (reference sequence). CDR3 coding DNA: TGCAGTGCTCCTCCTCGGACAGGGGGGAATGAGCAGTTCTTC. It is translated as CSAPPRTGGNEQFF.

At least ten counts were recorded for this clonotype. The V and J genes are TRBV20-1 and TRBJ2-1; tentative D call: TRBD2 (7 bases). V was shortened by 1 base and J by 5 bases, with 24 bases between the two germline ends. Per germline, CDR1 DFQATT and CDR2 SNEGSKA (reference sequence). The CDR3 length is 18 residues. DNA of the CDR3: TGCAGTGCTAGAGCCCCGTTGCTAGAAGGGGGGGCCGACAATGAGCAGTTCTTC. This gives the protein CSARAPLLEGGADNEQFF.

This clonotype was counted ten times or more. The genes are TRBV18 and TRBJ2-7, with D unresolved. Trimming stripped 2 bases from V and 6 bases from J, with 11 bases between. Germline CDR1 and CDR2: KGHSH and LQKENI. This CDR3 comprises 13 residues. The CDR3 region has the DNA TGTGCCAGCTCACCAGCCTTCCTGGGCGAGCAGTACTTC. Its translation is CASSPAFLGEQYF.

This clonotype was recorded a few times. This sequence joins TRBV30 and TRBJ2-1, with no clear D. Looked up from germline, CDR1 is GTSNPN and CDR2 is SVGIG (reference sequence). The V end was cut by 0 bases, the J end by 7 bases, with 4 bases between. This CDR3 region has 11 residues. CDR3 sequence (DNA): TGTGCCTGGAGTGTATGGAATGAGCAGTTCTTC. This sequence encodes CAWSVWNEQFF.

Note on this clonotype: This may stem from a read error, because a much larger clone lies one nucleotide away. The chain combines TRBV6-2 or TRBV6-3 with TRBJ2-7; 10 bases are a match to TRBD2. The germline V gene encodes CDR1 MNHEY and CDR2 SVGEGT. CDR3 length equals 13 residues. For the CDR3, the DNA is TGTACCAGCAGGGGGACTAGCGCCCACGAGCAGTACTTC. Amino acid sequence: CTSRGTSAHEQYF.

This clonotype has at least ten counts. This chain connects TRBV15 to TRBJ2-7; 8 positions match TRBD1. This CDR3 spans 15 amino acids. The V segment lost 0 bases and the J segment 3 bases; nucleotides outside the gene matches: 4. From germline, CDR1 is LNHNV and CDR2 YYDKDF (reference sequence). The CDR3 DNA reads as TGTGCCACCAGCAGAGATCGGGACAGGCACTACGAGCAGTACTTC. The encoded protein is CATSRDRDRHYEQYF. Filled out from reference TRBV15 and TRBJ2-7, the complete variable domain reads DAMVIQNPRYQVTQFGKPVTLSCSQTLNHNVMYWYQQKSSQAPKLLFHYYDKDFNNEADTPDNFQSRRPNTSFCFLDIRSPGLGDTAMYLCATSRDRDRHYEQYFGPGTRLTVT.

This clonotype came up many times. The CDR3 DNA follows: TGCAGCACTTGGAAGGGGCAGTACAATGAGCAGTTCTTC. This codes for CSTWKGQYNEQFF. The chain uses TRBV29-1 and TRBJ2-1, with D possibly TRBD1 on 5 matching bases. The CDR3 runs 13 residues. Between the trimmed V and J ends, which lost 8 bases and 4 bases, there was a span of 15 bases. Germline values: CDR1 SQVTM, CDR2 ANQGSEA.

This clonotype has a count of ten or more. For the CDR3, the DNA is TGTGCCAGCAGCTTAAAGGCGGACTACACCGGGGAGCTGTTTTTT. Translating gives CASSLKADYTGELFF. The chain couples TRBV7-9 to TRBJ2-2, with D maybe TRBD2 (5 bases). Germline-derived CDR1 and CDR2 are SEHNR and FQNEAQ (reference sequence). This CDR3 has 15 amino acids. Deletions cut 2 bases from V and 3 bases from J, with 10 bases between.

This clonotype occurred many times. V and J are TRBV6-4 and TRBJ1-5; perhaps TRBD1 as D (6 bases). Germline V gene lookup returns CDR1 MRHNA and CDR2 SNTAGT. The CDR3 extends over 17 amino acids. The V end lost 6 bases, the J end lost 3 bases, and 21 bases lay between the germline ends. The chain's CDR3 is CASRTTPGHVINQPQHF. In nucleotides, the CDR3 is TGTGCCAGCAGGACTACTCCGGGACACGTTATCAATCAGCCCCAGCATTTT.

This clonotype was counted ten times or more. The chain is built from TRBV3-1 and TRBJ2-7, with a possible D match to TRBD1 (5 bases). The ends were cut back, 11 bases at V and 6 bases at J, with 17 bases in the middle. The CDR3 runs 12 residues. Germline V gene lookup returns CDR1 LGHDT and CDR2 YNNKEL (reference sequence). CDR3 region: CACTQGKGEQYF. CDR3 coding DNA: TGTGCCTGCACGCAGGGAAAGGGCGAGCAGTACTTC.

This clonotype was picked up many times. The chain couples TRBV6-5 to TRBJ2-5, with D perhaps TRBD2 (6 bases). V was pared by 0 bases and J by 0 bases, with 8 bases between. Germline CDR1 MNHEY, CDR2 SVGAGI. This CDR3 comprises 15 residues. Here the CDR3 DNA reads TGTGCCAGCAGTTACTCGGGAGGATACCAAGAGACCCAGTACTTC. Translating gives CASSYSGGYQETQYF.

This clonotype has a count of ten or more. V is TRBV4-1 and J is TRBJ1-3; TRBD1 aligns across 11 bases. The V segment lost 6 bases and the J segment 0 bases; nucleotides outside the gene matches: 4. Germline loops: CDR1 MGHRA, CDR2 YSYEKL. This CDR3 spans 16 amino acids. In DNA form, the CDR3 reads TGCGCCAGCAGGCCCGGGACAGGGGGCTCTGGAAACACCATATATTTT. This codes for CASRPGTGGSGNTIYF.

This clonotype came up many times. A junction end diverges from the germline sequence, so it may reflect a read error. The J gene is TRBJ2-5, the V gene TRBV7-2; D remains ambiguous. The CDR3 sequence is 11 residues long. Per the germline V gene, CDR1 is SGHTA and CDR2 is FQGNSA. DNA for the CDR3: TGTGCCAGCAGCACATCGAAGGTTTTGGACTTC. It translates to CASSTSKVLDF.

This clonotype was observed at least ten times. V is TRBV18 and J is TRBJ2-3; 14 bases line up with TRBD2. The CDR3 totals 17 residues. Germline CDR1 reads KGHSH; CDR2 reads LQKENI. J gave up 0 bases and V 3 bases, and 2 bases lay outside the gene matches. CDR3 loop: CASSPRTSGGSTDTQYF. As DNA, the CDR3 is TGTGCCAGCTCACCTCGGACTAGCGGGGGGAGCACAGATACGCAGTATTTT.

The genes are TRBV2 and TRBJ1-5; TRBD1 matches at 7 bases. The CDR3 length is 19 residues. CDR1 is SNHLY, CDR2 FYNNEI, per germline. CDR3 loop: CTRSLVRGTVPYSNQPQHF. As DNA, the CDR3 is TGTACCCGCAGTTTGGTCCGGGGGACAGTCCCTTATAGCAATCAGCCCCAGCATTTT.

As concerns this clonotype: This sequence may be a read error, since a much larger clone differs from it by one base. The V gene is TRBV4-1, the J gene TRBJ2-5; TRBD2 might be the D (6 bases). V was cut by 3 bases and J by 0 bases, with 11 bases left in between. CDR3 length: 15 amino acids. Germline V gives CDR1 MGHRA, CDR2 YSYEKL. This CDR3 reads CASSQGGSNQETQYF. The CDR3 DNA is TGCGCCAGCAGCCAGGGGGGAAGTAACCAAGAGACCCAGTACTTC.